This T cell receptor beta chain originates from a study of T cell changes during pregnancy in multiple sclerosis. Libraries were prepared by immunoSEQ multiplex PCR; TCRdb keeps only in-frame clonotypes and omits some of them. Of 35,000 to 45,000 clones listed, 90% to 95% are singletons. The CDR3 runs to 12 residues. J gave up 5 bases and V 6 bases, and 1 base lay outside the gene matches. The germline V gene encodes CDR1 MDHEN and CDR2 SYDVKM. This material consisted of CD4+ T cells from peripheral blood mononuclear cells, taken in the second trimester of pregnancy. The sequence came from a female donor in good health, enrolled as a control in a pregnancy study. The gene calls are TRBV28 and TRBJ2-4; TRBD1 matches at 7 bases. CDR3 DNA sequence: TGTGCCAGCAGCCAGGGGGAAAACATTCAGTACTTC. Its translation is CASSQGENIQYF.